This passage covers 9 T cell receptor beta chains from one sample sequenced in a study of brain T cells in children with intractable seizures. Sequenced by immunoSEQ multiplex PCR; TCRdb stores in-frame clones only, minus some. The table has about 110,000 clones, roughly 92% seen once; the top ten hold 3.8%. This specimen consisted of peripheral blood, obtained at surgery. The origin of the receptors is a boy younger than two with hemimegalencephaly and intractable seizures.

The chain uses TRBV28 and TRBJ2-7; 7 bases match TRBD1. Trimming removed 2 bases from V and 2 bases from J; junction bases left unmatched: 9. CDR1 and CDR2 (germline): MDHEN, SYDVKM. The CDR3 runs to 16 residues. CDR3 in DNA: TGTGCCAGCAGTTTACCCCCGGGACAGTCCCCCTACGAGCAGTACTTC. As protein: CASSLPPGQSPYEQYF.

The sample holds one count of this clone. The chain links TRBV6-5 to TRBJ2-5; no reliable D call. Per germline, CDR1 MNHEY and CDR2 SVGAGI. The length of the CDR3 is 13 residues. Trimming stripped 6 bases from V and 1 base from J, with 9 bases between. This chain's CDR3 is CASRSWVQETQYF. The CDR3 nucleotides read TGTGCCAGCAGGTCGTGGGTCCAAGAGACCCAGTACTTC.

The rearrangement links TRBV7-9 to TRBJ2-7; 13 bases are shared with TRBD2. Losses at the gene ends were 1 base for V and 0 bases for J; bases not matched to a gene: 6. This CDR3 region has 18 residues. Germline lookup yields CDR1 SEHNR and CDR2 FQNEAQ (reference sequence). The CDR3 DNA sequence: TGTGCCAGCAGCTTAGGTCGATGGACTAGCGGGAGCTCCTACGAGCAGTACTTC. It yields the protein CASSLGRWTSGSSYEQYF.

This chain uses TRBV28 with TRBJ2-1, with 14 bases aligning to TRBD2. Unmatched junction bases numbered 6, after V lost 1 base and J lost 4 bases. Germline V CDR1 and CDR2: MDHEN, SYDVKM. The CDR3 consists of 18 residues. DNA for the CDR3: TGTGCCAGCAGTTTATTCCCCGGACTAGCGGGAGGATACAATGAGCAGTTCTTC. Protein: CASSLFPGLAGGYNEQFF.

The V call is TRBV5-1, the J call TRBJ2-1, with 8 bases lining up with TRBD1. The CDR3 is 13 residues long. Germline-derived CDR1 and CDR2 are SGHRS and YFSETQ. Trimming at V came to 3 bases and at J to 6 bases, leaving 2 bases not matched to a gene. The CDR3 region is CASSYGQGNEQFF. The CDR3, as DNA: TGCGCCAGCAGCTACGGACAGGGCAATGAGCAGTTCTTC.

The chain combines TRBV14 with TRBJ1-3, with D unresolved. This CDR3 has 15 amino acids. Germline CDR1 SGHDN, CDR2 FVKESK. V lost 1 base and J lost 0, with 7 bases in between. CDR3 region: CASSQVGFSGNTIYF. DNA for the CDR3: TGTGCCAGCAGCCAAGTTGGGTTCTCTGGAAACACCATATATTTT.

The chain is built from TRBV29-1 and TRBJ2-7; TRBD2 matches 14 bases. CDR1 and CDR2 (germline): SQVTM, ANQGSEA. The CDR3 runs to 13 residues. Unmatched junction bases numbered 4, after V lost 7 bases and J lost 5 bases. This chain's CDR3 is CSGGLAGVDEQYF. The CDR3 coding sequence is TGCAGCGGGGGACTAGCGGGAGTCGACGAGCAGTACTTC.

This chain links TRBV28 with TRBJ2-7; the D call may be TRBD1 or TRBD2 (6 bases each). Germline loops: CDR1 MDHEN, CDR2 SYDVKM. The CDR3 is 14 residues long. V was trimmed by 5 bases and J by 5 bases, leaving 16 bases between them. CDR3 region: CASSGGLQKHEQYF. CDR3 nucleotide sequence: TGTGCCAGCAGTGGGGGGCTACAAAAGCACGAGCAGTACTTC.

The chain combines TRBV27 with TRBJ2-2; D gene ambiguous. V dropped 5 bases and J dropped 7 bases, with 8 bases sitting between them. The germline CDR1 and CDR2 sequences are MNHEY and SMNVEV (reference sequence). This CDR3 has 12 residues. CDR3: CASSPFGGELFF. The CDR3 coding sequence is TGTGCCAGCAGTCCCTTTGGCGGGGAGCTGTTTTTT.